The source of this T cell receptor (beta chain) is a study of radiation and T cells in renal cell carcinoma. Unmatched junction bases numbered 9, after V lost 4 bases and J lost 8 bases. The germline V gene encodes CDR1 SGHNT and CDR2 YYREEE (reference sequence). The CDR3 has 15 residues. About this clone itself: Its target is not known.

Overall study results and limits: Top tumor clonotypes rose in blood 2 weeks post-radiation, then contracted. Baseline intratumoral clonotype presence is unknown without pretreatment biopsies.

Using immunoSEQ multiplex PCR, the repertoire was profiled, and TCRdb retains in-frame clones only, with some absent. Of under 25,000 clones in the sample, 60% to 80% were seen once. Time point in this sample: baseline pretreatment blood. Treatment noted: 15 Gy SBRT to primary tumor, nephrectomy 4 weeks later. Radiation-treated patients gave blood at baseline, week 2 and week 4. The source material was blood, sampled from a patient whose treatment included radiotherapy and nephrectomy. The chain links TRBV5-4 to TRBJ2-1, with 10 bases identical to TRBD2. The origin of this receptor is a man aged 60 to 75 with renal cell carcinoma. The CDR3 spells CASSIASGSRDEQFF. The CDR3 DNA sequence: TGTGCCAGCAGCATAGCTAGCGGGAGTCGGGATGAGCAGTTCTTC. The whole variable domain, filled in from reference TRBV5-4 and TRBJ2-1, reads ETGVTQSPTHLIKTRGQQVTLRCSSQSGHNTVSWYQQALGQGPQFIFQYYREEENGRGNFPPRFSGLQFPNYSSELNVNALELDDSALYLCASSIASGSRDEQFFGPGTRLTVL.